The T cell receptor (beta chain) under discussion was sequenced for a study of graft-versus-host responses after intestinal transplantation. Background on the study: Recipients were given multivisceral, liver-intestinal, or isolated intestinal transplants. Anti-thymocyte globulin induction, then tacrolimus and steroids for about three years, went to all recipients. Study observations and caveats: Recipient-marrow GvH clones were detected, some having first appeared in ileum or blood.

CDR1 and CDR2 from the germline V gene are SQVTM and ANQGSEA. V shed 4 bases and J shed 3 bases, with 7 bases lying between them. This CDR3 has 11 residues. Assay: immunoSEQ multiplex PCR; the TCRdb copy retains only in-frame clones and omits some. The repertoire holds 86,000 or so clones, with 75% to 95% as singletons. For this clone: The target antigen is unknown.

The sample in question was unstimulated CD8+ T cells sorted from spleen or lymph node cells, obtained before intestinal transplant. This clonotype originated in a human donor who received an intestinal transplant. The chain combines TRBV29-1 with TRBJ2-7; D remains ambiguous. The CDR3 is CSVGAVYEQYF. The CDR3 DNA reads TGCAGCGTTGGGGCGGTCTACGAGCAGTACTTC.